The T cell receptor beta chain under discussion was sequenced for a study of blood T cells in healthy people across ages. Study-level information: Per two T cells, about one barcoded beta molecule was captured through template switching.

CDR1 and CDR2 from the germline V gene are LNHDA and SQIVND (reference sequence). The CDR3 loop spans 14 amino acids. Each donor supplied roughly 9.1 milliliters of peripheral blood. Total RNA extracted from each sample amounted to at least 6 micrograms. For the second PCR, which ran for 7 to 11 cycles, a sample-barcoded 5' primer and a J-beta primer mix were used. Each cDNA molecule was tagged by a template-switch adaptor with 12 random nucleotides. TCRdb called the 5' RACE reads again in MiXCR, with one record for every CDR3 protein. The table shows about 1.4 million distinct CDR3 sequences, with around 59% occurring only once. Points on this clonotype: A read error may account for a junction end that differs from germline.

Sequenced sample: blood. V usage is TRBV19 and J usage is TRBJ2-1, with TRBD2 identical over 8 bases. This sequence was found in a man between 18 and 29 years old in good health. CDR3 region: CARTGTRLYNEQLF. CDR3 coding DNA: TGTGCCAGGACCGGGACTAGACTTTACAATGAGCAGCTCTTC.